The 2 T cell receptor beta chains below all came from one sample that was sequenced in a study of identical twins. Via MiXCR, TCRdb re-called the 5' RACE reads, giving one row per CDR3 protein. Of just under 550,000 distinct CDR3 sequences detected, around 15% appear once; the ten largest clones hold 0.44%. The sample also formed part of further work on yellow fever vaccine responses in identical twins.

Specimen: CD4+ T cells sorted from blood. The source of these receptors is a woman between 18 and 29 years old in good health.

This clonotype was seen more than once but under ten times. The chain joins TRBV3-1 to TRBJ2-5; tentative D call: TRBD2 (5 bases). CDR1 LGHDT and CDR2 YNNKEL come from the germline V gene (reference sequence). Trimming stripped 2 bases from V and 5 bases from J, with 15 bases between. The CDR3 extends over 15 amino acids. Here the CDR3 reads CASSQRTLGIETQYF. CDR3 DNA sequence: TGTGCCAGCAGCCAACGAACACTAGGAATTGAGACCCAGTACTTC.

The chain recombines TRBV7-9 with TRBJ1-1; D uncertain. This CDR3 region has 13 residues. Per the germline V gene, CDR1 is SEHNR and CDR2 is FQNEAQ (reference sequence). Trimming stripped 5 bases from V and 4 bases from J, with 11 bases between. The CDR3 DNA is TGTGCCAGCAGCCTTACCGATTCCACTGAAGCTTTCTTT. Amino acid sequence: CASSLTDSTEAFF.